Each of the 23 T cell receptor beta chains below was sequenced from the same sample in a study of control samples from healthy donors and cancer patients. Clones were sequenced by immunoSEQ multiplex PCR, and TCRdb holds only the in-frame ones, with some missing. Counted here are approximately 110,000 clones, 90% occurring once; the ten biggest clones make up 3.5% to 4.5%. The sample taken for sequencing was blood. The receptors were gathered from a human donor in good health. The donor label of this sample is uncertain.

In this sample, this clone turned up once. The chain is built from TRBV11-2 and TRBJ2-7, with TRBD1 identical over 7 bases. CDR1 and CDR2 from the germline V gene are SGHAT and FQNNGV. The CDR3 is 13 residues long. V gave up 2 bases and J gave up 2 bases; unmatched junction bases: 0. For the CDR3, the DNA is TGTGCCAGCAGCTTAACAGGGGCCTACGAGCAGTACGTC. Its protein is CASSLTGAYEQYV.

The chain has TRBV6-1 and TRBJ2-7, with a tentative D call TRBD2 (5 bases). The CDR3 contains 17 residues. CDR1 is MNHNS and CDR2 is SASEGT in the germline V gene. V lost 4 bases and J 4 bases, leaving 23 bases between the germline ends. CDR3 residues: CASSVGQSLASWYEQYF. DNA for the CDR3: TGTGCCAGCAGTGTAGGGCAGAGCCTAGCAAGCTGGTACGAGCAGTACTTC.

The chain recombines TRBV10-3 with TRBJ2-7; maybe TRBD1 (6 bases). Trimming pared 3 bases from V and 1 base from J, leaving 13 bases between. The CDR3 runs to 15 residues. The germline V gene encodes CDR1 ENHRY and CDR2 SYGVKD. The CDR3 DNA reads TGTGCCATCAGTGACACACAGGGTTTTTCCTACGAGCAGTACTTC. It yields the protein CAISDTQGFSYEQYF.

The chain links TRBV5-8 to TRBJ1-3; TRBD1 matches at 7 bases. The CDR3 is made up of 14 amino acids. Trimming removed 5 bases from V and 4 bases from J; junction bases left unmatched: 6. CDR1 and CDR2 (germline): SGHTS, YDEGEE. CDR3 region: CASRPGTAGNTIYF. DNA of the CDR3: TGTGCCAGCAGACCCGGGACAGCGGGAAACACCATATATTTT.

V usage is TRBV5-1 and J usage is TRBJ2-5; no clear D gene. The CDR3 has 17 amino acids. V was shortened by 0 bases and J by 5 bases, with 20 bases between the two germline ends. Germline V gene lookup returns CDR1 SGHRS and CDR2 YFSETQ. The DNA of the CDR3 is TGCGCCAGCAGCTTGGCCCCTGACGGCCAACTAATGGAGACCCAGTACTTC. Residues: CASSLAPDGQLMETQYF. Filled out from reference TRBV5-1 and TRBJ2-5, the complete variable domain reads KAGVTQTPRYLIKTRGQQVTLSCSPISGHRSVSWYQQTPGQGLQFLFEYFSETQRNKGNFPGRFSGRQFSNSRSEMNVSTLELGDSALYLCASSLAPDGQLMETQYFGPGTRLLVL.

V gene TRBV19 combines with J gene TRBJ2-5, with unresolved D. The CDR3 has 12 residues. CDR1 and CDR2 (germline): LNHDA, SQIVND (reference sequence). V was clipped by 6 bases and J by 7 bases, with 12 bases between them. CDR3 loop: CASRGNWGTQYF. The DNA of the CDR3 is TGTGCCAGTAGGGGTAACTGGGGGACCCAGTACTTC.

This clone came up once. The CDR3: CASSPSSNTEAFF. As DNA, the CDR3 is TGTGCCAGCAGCCCCTCCTCAAACACTGAAGCTTTCTTT. V gene TRBV11-3 combines with J gene TRBJ1-1; no definite D call. The CDR3 contains 13 residues. Trimming cost V 5 bases and J 2 bases, with 9 bases left between them. Germline loops: CDR1 SGHNT, CDR2 YENEEA.

This clone occurred once. J is TRBJ2-1 and V is TRBV7-9; 8 nucleotides agree with TRBD1. CDR1 SEHNR and CDR2 FQNEAQ come from the germline V gene (reference sequence). V lost 1 base and J lost 7; bases outside the gene matches: 6. This CDR3 spans 15 amino acids. CDR3 sequence: CASSLVPGGTNEQFF. CDR3 DNA: TGTGCCAGCAGCTTAGTGCCAGGGGGCACGAATGAGCAGTTCTTC.

The genes are TRBV12-5 and TRBJ1-5; 8 bases agree with TRBD1. This CDR3 is 16 amino acids long. Germline V lookup: CDR1 LGHNT, CDR2 FRNRAP. The trim removed 5 bases at V and 4 bases at J, leaving 10 bases unmatched. This chain's CDR3 is CASGLILTGGNQPQHF. The CDR3 region has the DNA TGTGCTAGTGGTCTAATTCTAACAGGGGGGAATCAGCCCCAGCATTTT. Together with reference TRBV12-5 and TRBJ1-5, the CDR3 gives the full variable domain: DARVTQTPRHKVTEMGQEVTMRCQPILGHNTVFWYRQTMMQGLELLAYFRNRAPLDDSGMPKDRFSAEMPDATLATLKIQPSEPRDSAVYFCASGLILTGGNQPQHFGDGTRLSIL.

As concerns this clone: The sample contains more than one DNA sequence encoding this CDR3. The chain carries TRBV19 and TRBJ1-5, with D perhaps matching TRBD1 (5 bases). CDR3 length: 17 residues. CDR1 is LNHDA, CDR2 SQIVND, per germline (reference sequence). V was trimmed by 2 bases and J by 5 bases, leaving 19 bases between them. The DNA of the CDR3 is TGTGCCAGTAGTATAAGGGGTGGGGCGGGGGGAGATCAGCCCCAGCATTTT. This encodes CASSIRGGAGGDQPQHF.

V usage is TRBV5-1 and J usage is TRBJ2-3; a weak D match, TRBD1 (6 bases). This CDR3 is built from 14 residues. Germline V gene data show CDR1 as SGHRS and CDR2 as YFSETQ. Trimming left V 7 bases short and J 2 bases short, with 14 bases between. CDR3 loop: CASVSQGLTDTQYF. CDR3 coding DNA: TGCGCCAGCGTCTCCCAGGGGCTCACAGATACGCAGTATTTT.

The rearrangement links TRBV19 to TRBJ2-4; 7 positions agree with TRBD1. J lost 9 bases, V lost 6 bases, and 5 bases had no gene match. Per the germline V gene, CDR1 is LNHDA and CDR2 is SQIVND (reference sequence). This CDR3 region has 12 residues. The CDR3 DNA follows: TGTGCCAGTAGCCTGGACAGGCGCATTCAGTACTTC. Its translation is CASSLDRRIQYF.

J is TRBJ2-7 and V is TRBV6-6; D might be TRBD1 or TRBD2, each matching 6 bases. CDR3 size: 13 residues. The V gene lost 8 bases and the J gene lost 6 bases, with 17 bases spanning the gap. Looked up from germline, CDR1 is MNHNY and CDR2 is SVGAGI (reference sequence). CDR3 DNA sequence: TGTGCCAGCCGCGAGGGGGGAGACGGCGAGCAGTACGTC. Translation: CASREGGDGEQYV.

V usage is TRBV27 and J usage is TRBJ1-6; D is unclear. Germline V gene lookup returns CDR1 MNHEY and CDR2 SMNVEV (reference sequence). This CDR3 is built from 13 residues. Deletions cut 6 bases from V and 7 bases from J, with 10 bases between. CDR3 sequence: CASSGVSNSPLHF. The CDR3, as DNA: TGTGCCAGCAGCGGGGTATCGAATTCACCCCTCCACTTT.

The chain has TRBV28 and TRBJ1-1, with D unresolved. Germline values: CDR1 MDHEN, CDR2 SYDVKM. The V end lost 2 bases, the J end lost 2 bases, and 9 bases lay between the germline ends. This CDR3 is 14 amino acids long. In DNA form, the CDR3 reads TGTGCCAGCAGTTTAACGCAAATCAACACTGAAGCTTTCTTT. Translated: CASSLTQINTEAFF.

The J gene is TRBJ1-2, the V gene TRBV6-1, with a weak D call TRBD1 (5 bases). This CDR3 spans 15 amino acids. CDR1 and CDR2 from the germline V gene are MNHNS and SASEGT. Deletions cut 0 bases from V and 8 bases from J, with 16 bases between. The DNA for the CDR3 is TGTGCCAGCAGTGAAGCCGGGACGCCTGGAGGGGGCTACACCTTC. Protein product: CASSEAGTPGGGYTF.

This clone was detected once. The CDR3 DNA is TGTGCCAGCAGGGAGTACCCGTATAGCAATCAGCCCCAGCATTTT. As protein: CASREYPYSNQPQHF. This chain connects TRBV6-5 to TRBJ1-5; D unresolved. The V gene lost 6 bases and the J gene lost 0 bases, with 12 bases spanning the gap. CDR1 is MNHEY and CDR2 is SVGAGI in the germline V gene. The CDR3 is made up of 15 amino acids.

J is TRBJ1-2 and V is TRBV19; 7 bases fit TRBD1. The CDR3 runs to 14 residues. The V segment lost 5 bases and the J segment 1 base; nucleotides outside the gene matches: 4. Germline CDR1 and CDR2: LNHDA and SQIVND (reference sequence). The CDR3: CASSVNRGNYGYTF. The DNA for the CDR3 is TGTGCCAGTAGTGTCAACAGGGGTAACTATGGCTACACCTTC.

The chain has TRBV3-1 (or the pseudogene TRBV3-2) and TRBJ2-3; TRBD1 agrees at 11 bases. Per germline, CDR1 LGHDT and CDR2 YNNKEL (reference sequence). CDR3 size: 15 residues. V lost 2 bases to trimming and J lost 4 bases; unmatched junction nucleotides: 2. DNA for the CDR3: TGTGCCAGCAGCCAACCGGGACAGGGGGCAGATACGCAGTATTTT. Translation: CASSQPGQGADTQYF.

The chain links TRBV7-8 to TRBJ2-4; D is possibly TRBD1 or TRBD2 (5 bases each). The V gene's germline CDR1 is SGHVS and CDR2 FQNEAQ. The germline V and J ends were trimmed by 6 bases and 5 bases, with 11 bases remaining between them. CDR3 length: 13 amino acids. The CDR3 DNA reads TGTGCCAGCAGGGGACGGGGAGAAAACATTCAGTACTTC. Translation gives CASRGRGENIQYF.

This clone is a singleton in its sample. The V call is TRBV9, the J call TRBJ1-2; 9 bases line up with TRBD1. Trimming took 4 bases from V and 7 from J; bases not matched to a gene: 11. The CDR3 totals 15 residues. Germline CDR1 SGDLS, CDR2 YYNGEE. For the CDR3, the DNA is TGTGCCAGCAGCTCCTCCGGGACAGGGATGGGTGGCTACACCTTC. It codes for CASSSSGTGMGGYTF.

V gene TRBV10-2 combines with J gene TRBJ1-3; D unclear. Germline V gives CDR1 WSHSY, CDR2 SAAADI. This CDR3 region has 14 residues. V was trimmed by 3 bases and J by 4 bases, leaving 10 bases between them. The CDR3 DNA reads TGCGCCAGCAGTGATCGTGGTGCGGGAAACACCATATATTTT. Protein product: CASSDRGAGNTIYF.

This clone has at least ten counts. In nucleotides, the CDR3 is TGTGCCAGCAGCAAGGCCAGGCCCTCTTTGAACACTGAAGCTTTCTTT. Translation gives CASSKARPSLNTEAFF. The gene calls are TRBV5-5 and TRBJ1-1; D remains ambiguous. The CDR3 runs to 16 residues. With 4 bases removed from V and 0 bases from J, the gap between germline ends came to 16 bases. Germline assignment: CDR1 SGHKS and CDR2 YYEKEE (reference sequence). The full variable domain, in which reference TRBV5-5 and TRBJ1-1 provide the parts outside the CDR3, is DAGVTQSPTHLIKTRGQQVTLRCSPISGHKSVSWYQQVLGQGPQFIFQYYEKEERGRGNFPDRFSARQFPNYSSELNVNALLLGDSALYLCASSKARPSLNTEAFFGQGTRLTVV.